Described below is a single TCR beta chain sequence and its context. This clone was seen a handful of times. The antigen this receptor binds is unknown. No much larger clonotype is one base removed from it; base qualities were not supplied. The sample belongs to a study of CD8+ T cells in alopecia areata (dated by TCRdb to 2016 to 2019). Some background on the complete study: The study used high-throughput TCRbeta sequencing to examine T cell clonal expansion in alopecia areata, in both the C3H/HeJ mouse model and human patients. RNA was obtained with the PAXgene miRNA kit for fixed scalp, the miRNeasy kit for PBMCs, and the RNeasy kit for mouse skin. Clonality in the scalp was compared among normal scalp (n=4), patchy alopecia areata scalp (n=8), and alopecia totalis/universalis scalp (n=8). Amplification of TCRbeta CDR3 regions was done by immunoSEQ multiplex PCR using 35 Vbeta forward primers and 13 Jbeta reverse primers. Scalp tissue and sorted CD4+ and CD8+ peripheral blood T cells from patchy and totalis/universalis alopecia areata patients and from healthy controls were covered by human TCRbeta sequencing.

PBMCs were isolated by density centrifugation and stained for CD3, CD4 and CD8, and CD4+ and CD8+ T cells were sorted on a FACSAria. Scalp biopsies and blood samples were provided by unaffected controls. The library relied on the immunoSEQ multiplex PCR assay. For TCR sequencing, RNA was extracted from every sample and reverse transcribed into cDNA to serve as template. First-strand cDNA was synthesized using SuperScript III with a 2:1 mix of oligo-dT and random hexamers. A synthetic immune receptor repertoire was used to measure amplification bias, and any remaining bias was corrected computationally. On the study's bioinformatics: Raw reads were preprocessed to remove errors, and CDR3 was defined according to IMGT conventions as the region from the conserved cysteine to phenylalanine. To get clonality, Shannon entropy was normalized by log2 of the number of productive unique TCRs and the result was subtracted from 1. Whether scalp clones were CD4 or CD8 was inferred by matching scalp TCRbeta sequences against CD4 and CD8 repertoires sorted from blood. TCRdb retrieved this table from immuneACCESS and kept in-frame rearrangements only. Not all clones are present; in checked studies, unresolved V genes account for under half, and no reason is known for the remainder. The V and J calls and the clone size are those of that table, but D and trimming were determined from the DNA. For this sample there are about 200,000 clones; roughly three fifths appear just once. In total, the top ten clones hold around 5.1% of the sample.

Findings and caveats that apply to the study as a whole: Shared TCR sequences between patients were less evident than in mice, which may be partly attributable to HLA diversity in the patient population. Scalp TCR repertoire analysis is complicated because resident alphabeta T cells in normal human skin are also sequenced, whereas mouse skin is dominated by gammadelta T cells. Compared with normal scalp, lesional scalp had higher clonality and more expanded CD8+ clones, particularly in alopecia totalis/universalis, a pattern that suggests antigenic drive.

The CDR3 numbers 12 residues from cysteine through phenylalanine. CDR3 DNA only is kept here, 36 bases in frame from base 1. A distance of 6 bases separates the germline ends of V and J, which lose 3 bases and 8 bases respectively. The germline V gene specifies SGHDT as CDR1 and YYEEEE as CDR2. Here the chain combines TRBV5-6 and TRBJ1-6, with an unclear D gene assignment. This clonotype originated in a human donor in good health. Material: CD8+ T cells sorted from blood. Read as DNA, the sequence is TGTGCCAGCAGCTGGCGGGATTCACCCCTCCACTTT. It codes for CASSWRDSPLHF.